This TCR beta chain was documented in a study of cytomegalovirus exposure and HLA in healthy donors (dated by TCRdb to about 2017). As for the study more broadly: According to an earlier analysis of around 600 of the donors, some 180 million T cells yielded roughly 110 million unique TCR beta sequences and around 280 Gb of sequence data. HLA typing covered class I and class II loci at four-digit resolution. Alongside the repertoire data, information on donor age, sex, ethnicity and CMV serostatus was compiled. Of the approximately 400 genotyped donors, about 80% fell in the genetic ancestry cluster associated with self-reported Caucasian donors. An earlier analysis of approximately 640 of the donors applied high-throughput TCR beta sequencing to assess whether each TCR beta V gene segment acted as functional or pseudogenic. The study was designed to test whether signatures of past pathogen exposure could be identified by cataloging public T cell receptors. All discovery cohort repertoires had been generated on a single sequencing platform. In addition to the first cohort of 650 to 800 subjects, a separate validation cohort of 130 or so different subjects was used. A later genetic analysis used genome-wide SNP genotypes for about 60% of the roughly 700 donors, treating that subset as a discovery cohort. Rather than drawing on any new phenotypic data, the later analysis identified candidate immune exposures from TCR beta sequences and the way those sequences occurred across donors. About 310 gigabases of sequencing data and tens of millions of unique TCR sequences were included in an early release covering roughly 700 HLA-typed donors. On average, roughly 250,000 unique TCR beta nucleotide sequences were sequenced per donor among a few hundred genotyped donors of the cohort, with around 19% of those sequences being non-productive. High-throughput TCR immunosequencing, statistical association of individual TCRs with disease status, and machine learning were combined to predict cytomegalovirus infection status. A later analysis re-analyzed previously published TCR beta repertoires from hundreds of donors and added high-resolution HLA genotyping to study TCR occurrence patterns. Four or five DR-DQ haplotypes were treated as single units for association and clustering because of strong linkage in the cohort. Using immunosequencing, the study profiled T cell repertoires from approximately 700 subjects and related those repertoires to cytomegalovirus serostatus. Typing coverage varied by locus: roughly 620-640 donors for A, B, C, DRB1 and DQB1; some 520 for DQA1; nearly 610 for DPA1; 400 to 480 for DPB1.

With respect to this clone: Its antigen is currently not known. Base qualities are not at hand, and no much larger clone is one base apart.

V is clipped by 0 bases and J by 5 bases, and the sequence between their germline boundaries is 19 bases long. The CDR3 runs 17 amino acids, cysteine and phenylalanine included. The CDR3 DNA has 51 bases and is translated from base 1. From a lookup of the germline V gene (reference sequence), CDR1 and CDR2 are LNHNV and YYDKDF. The library was generated by the immunoSEQ multiplex PCR assay. A mixture of 60 forward primers for TCR Vbeta segments and 13 reverse primers for TCR Jbeta segments was used in the multiplex PCR. A multiplex PCR assay on genomic DNA amplified the CDR3 region of rearranged TCR beta genes. The amplified TCR beta libraries were sequenced on the Illumina HiSeq System as 87-base-pair reads. On the authors' methods: A later analysis tallied tens of millions of unique TCR beta chains across the 660 or so repertoires, and approximately 12 million of those chains were shared by two or more donors. Raw reads were error-corrected and collapsed into unique sequences by a nearest-neighbor algorithm in which closely related sequences were merged to remove PCR and sequencing errors. V, D and J gene segments were assigned by aligning CDR3 sequences to IMGT reference sequences. For a sequence to be retained, a match of at least six nucleotides to both a V gene segment and a J gene segment was required. A rearrangement counted as productive if the CDR3 had no stop codons and remained in frame with V and J, and every other rearrangement counted as non-productive. Following IMGT convention, CDR3 was defined as the stretch from the second conserved V-encoded cysteine to the conserved J-encoded phenylalanine. Sequences without an unambiguous match to a single V gene segment were excluded from the earlier analysis of several hundred of the donors. In an earlier analysis of approximately 500 of the donors, a V segment was called functional when productive rearrangements were above 56.7%, and segregating when the standard deviation between donors exceeded 5%. A statistical classification framework was developed to diagnose cytomegalovirus status using the catalog of TCR beta chain sequences. A later analysis assigned V and J genes by comparing TCR nucleotide sequences with IMGT/GENE-DB human TR gene sequences. The TCRdist pipeline was used in a later analysis to assign CDR3 sequences and most-parsimonious VDJ recombination scenarios. In a later analysis, every TCR beta chain was defined by the combination of its CDR3 amino acid sequence and its V-gene family, and reads without a unique V-gene family were dropped. To address suspected cross-contamination and a sequencing artifact, a later analysis removed approximately 600 highly shared, low-generation-probability nucleotide sequences. A later analysis calculated a clonal expansion index for each public chain from normalized within-repertoire ranks of inferred template counts. In a later analysis, generation probabilities were computed using a VDJ recombination model fitted to out-of-frame rearrangements, and the results were checked against IGoR. A later analysis scored TCR-TCR, TCR-HLA and TCR-CMV co-occurrence with hypergeometric tests, applying a repertoire-size bias correction to TCR pairs. To estimate false discovery rates, a later analysis permuted the HLA or CMV assignments 20 times. In a later analysis, co-occurring TCRs were grouped using DBSCAN, with TCRdist sequence similarity added in when clustering inside HLA-allele-positive subsets. Repertoires with fewer than 30,000 or more than 120,000 public chains, plus five repertoires with anomalous nucleotide sharing, were excluded from co-occurrence clustering. TCRdb's version of the immuneACCESS table is confined to in-frame rearrangements and falls short of the full clone set. An unresolved V gene accounts for under half of the shortfall where checked; the remainder is of unknown origin. Clone size and the V and J calls come from that table; the DNA yielded D and trimming. For this sample the table gives about 88,000 clones, of which around 89% were detected only once. About 2.5% of the sample belongs to the ten largest clones.

On the study overall, not on this receptor specifically: The sequencing pipeline was judged likely to have produced a cluster of highly shared sequence variants as a technical artifact. Assigning TCR associations to individual alleles was difficult when HLA alleles, especially DR and DQ, strongly co-occurred. In a later analysis, most CMV-associated TCR beta chains were found to appear HLA-restricted, with HLA associations seemingly driven largely by CMV exposure. Most TCR sequences were observed very rarely across donors, whereas some public TCRs were present in many individuals. The study listed 164 TCR beta chains as associated with cytomegalovirus. Because counts were too low, more than 15 rarely observed V segments, including chromosome 9 orphons, were excluded from the earlier analysis of 500 to 700 of the donors. Cytomegalovirus status was reported to be diagnosed by the classifier with high specificity and sensitivity in both the original and validation cohorts. In an earlier analysis of 450 to 750 of the donors, most TCR beta V segments appeared in productive rearrangements about 90% or about 30% of the time, broadly matching IMGT annotations. Because some donors lacked HLA typing at each locus, the association tests relied only on the typed subset. Roughly uniform sequencing depth across donors was assumed in presence/absence analyses, although this assumption may not hold. According to the authors, the approach could potentially be generalized to other disease states and immunological phenotypes. An association between a missense DCLRE1C variant and V-gene and J-gene trimming of TCR beta chains was found in a later genetic analysis and replicated in an independent cohort. Linkage disequilibrium might explain the correlated functional status among segregating V segments, but an unknown experimental factor could not be excluded. A later genetic analysis reported fewer N-insertions in productive TCRs among donors in an Asian-associated ancestry cluster than the approximately 670-donor mean. In a later analysis, the rate of TCR association differed among HLA loci, with DRB1 alleles having the most associated TCRs and HLA-C alleles having the fewest. Only TCR beta chains were sequenced in this cohort, and the absence of alpha or paired-chain data limited detectable features. Because the 87-base-pair reads could not distinguish some IMGT-functional V segments, including TRBV6-2 and TRBV6-3, those segments were excluded. A further reported finding was that TCR beta sequences accurately predicted the HLA-A and HLA-B alleles for most subjects in the first cohort. In vitro tests confirmed that a few of the cytomegalovirus-associated TCR beta chains recognize cytomegalovirus antigens. Specific HLA alleles were associated with 15,000 to 20,000 TCR beta sequences at a false discovery rate of 0.05 in a later analysis. In a later analysis, HLA-associated TCR beta chains showed more clonal expansion and lower generation probabilities than non-associated chains that were equally common. According to a later analysis, parvovirus B19, influenza, CMV and Epstein-Barr virus appeared linked to several top co-occurrence clusters. For the cohort, immune exposure information was limited to CMV serostatus.

The cohort was made up of approximately 670 healthy bone marrow donors. Cohort members were all nominally healthy when sampled, although unrecorded immune exposures were likely present. The donor tested CMV seronegative and was one of the 352 seronegative cohort members. Each donor provided a peripheral blood sample, and peripheral blood mononuclear cells were used for TCR beta sequencing. Genomic DNA extraction from the blood cell samples was performed with the Qiagen DNeasy Blood Extraction Kit. This TCR derives from a man younger than 35 in good health and CMV-seronegative. The sequenced material came from PBMCs. Rearrangement joined TRBV15 to TRBJ1-2; a weak D assignment points to TRBD1 (6 bases agree). The CDR3 corresponds to CATSRDLAAGGNYGYTF. The DNA sequence is given as TGTGCCACCAGCAGAGATTTGGCAGCGGGGGGCAATTATGGCTACACCTTC.